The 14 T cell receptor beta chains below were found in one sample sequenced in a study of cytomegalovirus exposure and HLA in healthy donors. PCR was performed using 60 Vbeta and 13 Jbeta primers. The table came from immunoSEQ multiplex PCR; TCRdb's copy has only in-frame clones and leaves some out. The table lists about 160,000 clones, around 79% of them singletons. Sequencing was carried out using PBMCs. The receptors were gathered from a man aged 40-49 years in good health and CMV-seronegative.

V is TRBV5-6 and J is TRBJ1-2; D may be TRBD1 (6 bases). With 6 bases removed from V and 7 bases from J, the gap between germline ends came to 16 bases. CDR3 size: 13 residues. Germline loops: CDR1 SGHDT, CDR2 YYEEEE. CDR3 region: CASTRWGRVGYTF. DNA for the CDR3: TGTGCCAGCACCCGCTGGGGGCGCGTTGGCTACACCTTC.

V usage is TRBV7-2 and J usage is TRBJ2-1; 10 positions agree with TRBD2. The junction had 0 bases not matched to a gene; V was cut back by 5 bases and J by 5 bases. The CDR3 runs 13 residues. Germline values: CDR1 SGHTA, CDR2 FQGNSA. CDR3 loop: CASSTSGNNEQFF. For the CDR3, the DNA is TGTGCCAGCAGCACTAGCGGGAACAATGAGCAGTTCTTC.

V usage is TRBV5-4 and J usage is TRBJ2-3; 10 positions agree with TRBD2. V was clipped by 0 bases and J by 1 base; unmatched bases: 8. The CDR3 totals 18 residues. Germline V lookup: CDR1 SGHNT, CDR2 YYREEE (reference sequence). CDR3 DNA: TGTGCCAGCAGCTTGGGATTAGCGGGAGGCGGGGGCACAGATACGCAGTATTTT. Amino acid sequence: CASSLGLAGGGGTDTQYF.

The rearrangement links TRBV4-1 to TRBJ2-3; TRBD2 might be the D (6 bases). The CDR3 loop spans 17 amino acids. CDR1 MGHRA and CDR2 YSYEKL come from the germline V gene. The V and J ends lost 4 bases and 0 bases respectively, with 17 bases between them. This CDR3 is CASSPPSPLASTDTQYF. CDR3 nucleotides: TGCGCCAGCAGCCCACCCTCCCCTCTAGCGAGCACAGATACGCAGTATTTT.

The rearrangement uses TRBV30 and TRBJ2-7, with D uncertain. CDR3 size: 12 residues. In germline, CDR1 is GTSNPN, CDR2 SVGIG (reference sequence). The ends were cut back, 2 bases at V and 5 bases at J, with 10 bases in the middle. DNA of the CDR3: TGTGCCTGGAGTACCTCTAGTCACGAGCAGTACTTC. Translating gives CAWSTSSHEQYF.

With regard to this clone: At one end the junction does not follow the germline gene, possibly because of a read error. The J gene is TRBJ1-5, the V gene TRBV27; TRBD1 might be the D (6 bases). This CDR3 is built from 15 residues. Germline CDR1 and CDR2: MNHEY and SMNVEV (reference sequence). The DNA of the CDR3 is TGTGCCAGTAGTTTCAACAGGGCCCCCAATCAGCCCCAGCATTTT. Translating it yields CASSFNRAPNQPQHF.

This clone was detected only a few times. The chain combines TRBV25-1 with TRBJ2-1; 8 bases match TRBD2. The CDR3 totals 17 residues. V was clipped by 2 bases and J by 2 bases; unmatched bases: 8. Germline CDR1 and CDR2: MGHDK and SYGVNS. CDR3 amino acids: CASSETNGGGPYNEQFF. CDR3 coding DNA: TGTGCCAGCAGTGAAACCAACGGGGGGGGGCCCTACAATGAGCAGTTCTTC. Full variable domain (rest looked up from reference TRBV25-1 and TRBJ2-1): EADIYQTPRYLVIGTGKKITLECSQTMGHDKMYWYQQDPGMELHLIHYSYGVNSTEKGDLSSESTVSRIRTEHFPLTLESARPSHTSQYLCASSETNGGGPYNEQFFGPGTRLTVL.

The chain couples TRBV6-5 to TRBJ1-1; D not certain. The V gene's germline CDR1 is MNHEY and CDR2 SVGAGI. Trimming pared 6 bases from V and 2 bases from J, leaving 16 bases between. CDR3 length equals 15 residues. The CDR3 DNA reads TGTGCCAGCAGCAACGGGAGGAGGGAAAACACTGAAGCTTTCTTT. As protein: CASSNGRRENTEAFF.

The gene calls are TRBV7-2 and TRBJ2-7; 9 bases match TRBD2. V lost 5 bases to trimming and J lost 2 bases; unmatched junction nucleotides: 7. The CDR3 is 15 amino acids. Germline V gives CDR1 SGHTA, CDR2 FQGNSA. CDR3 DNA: TGTGCCAGCAGCCTTCGCCTAGCGGGGCCCTACGAGCAGTACTTC. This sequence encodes CASSLRLAGPYEQYF. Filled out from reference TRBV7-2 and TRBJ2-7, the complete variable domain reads GAGVSQSPSNKVTEKGKDVELRCDPISGHTALYWYRQSLGQGLEFLIYFQGNSAPDKSGLPSDRFSAERTGGSVSTLTIQRTQQEDSAVYLCASSLRLAGPYEQYFGPGTRLTVT.

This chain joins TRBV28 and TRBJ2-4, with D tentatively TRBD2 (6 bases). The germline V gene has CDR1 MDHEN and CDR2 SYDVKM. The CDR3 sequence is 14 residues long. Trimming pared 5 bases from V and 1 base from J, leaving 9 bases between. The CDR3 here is CASSAGWAKNIQYF. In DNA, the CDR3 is TGTGCCAGCAGTGCGGGGTGGGCCAAAAACATTCAGTACTTC.

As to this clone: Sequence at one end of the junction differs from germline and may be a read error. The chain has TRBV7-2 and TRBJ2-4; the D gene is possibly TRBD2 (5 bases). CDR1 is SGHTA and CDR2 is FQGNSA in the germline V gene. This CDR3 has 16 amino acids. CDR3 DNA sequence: TGTGCCAGCAGGAAATCCGGCACTAGTACCAAAAACAGTCAGTACTTC. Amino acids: CASRKSGTSTKNSQYF. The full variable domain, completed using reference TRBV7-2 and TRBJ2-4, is GAGVSQSPSNKVTEKGKDVELRCDPISGHTALYWYRQSLGQGLEFLIYFQGNSAPDKSGLPSDRFSAERTGGSVSTLTIQRTQQEDSAVYLCASRKSGTSTKNSQYFGAGTRLSVL.

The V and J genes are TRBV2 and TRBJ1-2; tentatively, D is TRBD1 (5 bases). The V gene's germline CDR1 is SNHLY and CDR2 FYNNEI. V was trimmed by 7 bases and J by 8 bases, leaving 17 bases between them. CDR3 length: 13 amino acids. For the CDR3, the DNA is TGTGCCAGCATTATAGGTGCAGGGAACGGCTACACCTTC. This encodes CASIIGAGNGYTF. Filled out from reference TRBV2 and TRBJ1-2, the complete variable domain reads EPEVTQTPSHQVTQMGQEVILRCVPISNHLYFYWYRQILGQKVEFLVSFYNNEISEKSEIFDDQFSVERPDGSNFTLKIRSTKLEDSAMYFCASIIGAGNGYTFGSGTRLTVV.

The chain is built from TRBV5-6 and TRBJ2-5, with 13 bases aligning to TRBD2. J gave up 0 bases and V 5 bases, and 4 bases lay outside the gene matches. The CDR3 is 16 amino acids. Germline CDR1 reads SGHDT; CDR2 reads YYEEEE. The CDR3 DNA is TGTGCCAGCAGACAACTAGCGGGAGGGTACCAAGAGACCCAGTACTTC. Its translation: CASRQLAGGYQETQYF.

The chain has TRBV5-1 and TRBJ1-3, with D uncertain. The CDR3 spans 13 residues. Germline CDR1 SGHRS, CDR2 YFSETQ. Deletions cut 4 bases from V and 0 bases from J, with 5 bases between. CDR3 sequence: CASSLVSGNTIYF. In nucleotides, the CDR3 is TGCGCCAGCAGCCTAGTCTCTGGAAACACCATATATTTT.